The clone carrying this TCR beta chain has at least ten counts. Its target is not known. Using its own MiXCR run on the RT-PCR reads, TCRdb lists one record per CDR3 protein. The repertoire holds 500,000 or so distinct CDR3 sequences, with approximately 16% as singletons. The entry originates in a study of response to subunit inactivated influenza vaccine. Study-level points and caveats: The study's authors posited that every seasonal influenza vaccination enlists few new T cells.

The CDR3 length is 14 residues. V lost 7 bases and J 0 bases, leaving 11 bases between the germline ends. The V gene's germline CDR1 is SGHTS and CDR2 YDEGEE. This TCR came from a man aged 45 to 70 who received an inactivated influenza vaccine. The genes are TRBV5-8 and TRBJ1-3; D uncertain. The sequencing here drew on CD4+ T cells sorted from PBMCs, taken 23 months after vaccination. The CDR3 bases are TGTGCCAGCGCGCAAGGGAACTCTGGAAACACCATATATTTT. Encoded protein: CASAQGNSGNTIYF.